The clone carrying this T cell receptor beta chain was observed a single time. Germline CDR1 is SGHVT and CDR2 is SQSDAQ. Trimming removed 4 bases at V and 1 base at J, with 17 bases between. The CDR3 is 16 amino acids. This sample is drawn from a study of T cell changes during pregnancy in multiple sclerosis. The repertoire was sequenced with immunoSEQ multiplex PCR; TCRdb's copy has only in-frame clones and lacks some. The sample comprises just under 95,000 clones, 85% to 95% of which are singletons, and about 2.6% rests with the top ten. V is TRBV7-4 and J is TRBJ2-7; a possible D gene is TRBD1 (7 bases). The source material was peripheral blood, sampled in the first trimester of pregnancy. The receptor's source is a female donor with multiple sclerosis, enrolled in a pregnancy study. CDR3 nucleotides: TGTGCCAGCAGCTCTAGGGGCGGGACAGAATCCTACGAGCAGTACTTC. Translation: CASSSRGGTESYEQYF.